This T cell receptor beta chain is from a study of T-cell memory formation after mild COVID-19. Only one count was recorded for this clonotype. 5'RACE primed at constant segments yielded TCR alpha and TCR beta cDNA libraries bearing sample barcodes and UMIs. TCRdb fed the 5' RACE reads into MiXCR, producing one record per CDR3 protein. This repertoire shows 350,000 to 500,000 distinct CDR3 sequences, around 20% found once; its top ten account for 7.5% to 10%. The germline gives CDR1 SGHTA, CDR2 FQGNSA. Trimming pared 6 bases from V and 0 bases from J, leaving 12 bases between. This CDR3 is 15 amino acids long.

Sequenced sample: PBMCs or a T cell subset sorted from them (not recorded which). The chain is built from TRBV7-2 and TRBJ2-1; D is tentatively TRBD1 or TRBD2 (5 bases each). This receptor was identified in an adult woman who had mild COVID-19 (a few samples of this study predate the infection). Cell type and time point are not known. CDR3: CASRGRDGSYNEQFF. CDR3 coding DNA: TGTGCCAGCAGGGGAAGGGACGGCTCCTACAATGAGCAGTTCTTC.